The rows below give T cell receptor beta chains drawn from one sample of a study of Ad26.COV2.S vaccination and SARS-CoV-2 variants. Libraries were prepared by immunoSEQ multiplex PCR; TCRdb keeps only in-frame clonotypes and omits some of them. This table holds 380,000 or so clones, around 88% found once. The material sequenced was peripheral blood, taken in a trial of Ad26.COV2.S vaccine versus placebo. All receptors come from a person between 18 and 59 years old who received the Ad26.COV2.S COVID-19 vaccine or a placebo. The CDR3 runs from the conserved cysteine through the conserved F or W. The D gene is left open where the match is weak. The size entry is marked missing in some rows and otherwise reads once, few, many or a size class.

d_call,j_call,clone_size,v_call,cdr3_aa,cdr3_nt
NA,TRBJ1-3,NA,TRBV3-1/TRBV3-2,CASSHNPPGSGNTIYF,TGTGCCAGCAGCCACAACCCCCCAGGCTCTGGAAACACCATATATTTT
TRBD2,TRBJ2-7,once,TRBV5-1,CASSSSGRGEQYF,TGCGCCAGCAGCTCGAGCGGGCGGGGGGAGCAGTACTTC
NA,TRBJ2-7,once,TRBV19,CASSMEGGSYEQYF,TGTGCCAGTAGTATGGAGGGAGGATCCTACGAGCAGTACTTC
TRBD1,TRBJ1-4,NA,TRBV3-1/TRBV3-2,CASSLRTGGPRVEKLFF,TGTGCCAGCAGCCTCCGGACAGGGGGACCGCGCGTTGAAAAACTGTTTTTT
NA,TRBJ2-7,NA,TRBV7-2,CASSLVSGPTYEQYF,TGTGCCAGCAGCTTAGTATCCGGTCCCACCTACGAGCAGTACTTC
TRBD2,TRBJ2-6,NA,TRBV7-2,CASSSGLAGGPAGANVLTF,TGTGCCAGCAGCTCGGGACTAGCGGGAGGGCCGGCTGGGGCCAACGTCCTGACTTTC
TRBD1,TRBJ2-5,NA,TRBV5-1,CASSYDRGRGETQYF,TGCGCCAGCAGTTATGACAGGGGGCGAGGAGAGACCCAGTACTTC
NA,TRBJ1-2,NA,TRBV24-1,CATSPGASNYGYTF,TGTGCCACCAGTCCCGGGGCCTCTAACTATGGCTACACCTTC
TRBD1,TRBJ2-1,NA,TRBV12-3/TRBV12-4,CASRGTEVGEQFF,TGTGCCAGCAGGGGGACAGAAGTCGGTGAGCAGTTCTTC
NA,TRBJ1-5,once,TRBV28,CASRPAGGGGQPQHF,TGTGCCAGCAGACCCGCCGGGGGGGGAGGTCAGCCCCAGCATTTT
NA,TRBJ1-2,many,TRBV9,CASSATGQANYGYTF,TGTGCCAGCAGCGCGACAGGTCAGGCTAACTATGGCTACACCTTC
NA,TRBJ2-6,few,TRBV7-9,CASSWGRAGANVLTF,TGTGCCAGCAGCTGGGGCAGGGCTGGGGCCAACGTCCTGACTTTC
TRBD1,TRBJ1-2,NA,TRBV28,CASSLGRTGTGFHGYTF,TGTGCCAGCAGTTTGGGACGGACCGGGACAGGGTTTCATGGCTACACCTTC
TRBD1,TRBJ1-6,NA,TRBV5-1,CASSWGTDNSPLHF,TGCGCCAGCAGCTGGGGGACAGATAATTCACCCCTCCACTTT
TRBD2,TRBJ2-3,NA,TRBV7-9,CASSLVTSGVRDTQYF,TGTGCCAGCAGCTTAGTGACTAGCGGGGTCCGGGATACGCAGTATTTT
NA,TRBJ1-1,once,TRBV7-3,CASSSTAKVMNTEAFF,TGTGCCAGCAGCTCTACGGCGAAGGTCATGAACACTGAAGCTTTCTTT